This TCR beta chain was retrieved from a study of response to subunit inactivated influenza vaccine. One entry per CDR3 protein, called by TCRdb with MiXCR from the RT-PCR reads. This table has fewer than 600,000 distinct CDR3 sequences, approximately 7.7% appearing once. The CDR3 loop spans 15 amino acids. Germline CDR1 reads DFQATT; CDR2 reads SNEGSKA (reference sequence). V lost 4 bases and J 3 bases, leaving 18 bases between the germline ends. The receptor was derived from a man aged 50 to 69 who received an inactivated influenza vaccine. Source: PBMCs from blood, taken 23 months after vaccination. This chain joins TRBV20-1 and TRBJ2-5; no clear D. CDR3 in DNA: TGCAGTGCTAAAGTGTTCGGAAGGATCGAAGAGACCCAGTACTTC. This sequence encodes CSAKVFGRIEETQYF.